One T cell receptor (beta chain) is described in this entry. Germline CDR1 reads SGHAT; CDR2 reads FQNNGV. V was clipped by 6 bases and J by 4 bases, with 9 bases between them. The CDR3 is made up of 12 amino acids. The data belong to a study of T cell changes during pregnancy in multiple sclerosis. Produced via immunoSEQ multiplex PCR; TCRdb's table is partial and in-frame only. In the table there are over 80,000 clones, about 94% of which are singletons. Sequences were derived from peripheral blood, sampled in the third trimester of pregnancy. The chain combines TRBV11-2 with TRBJ2-5; maybe TRBD1 (5 bases). The sequence was obtained from a female donor in good health, enrolled as a control in a pregnancy study. The CDR3 here is CASSYTGETQYF. CDR3 in DNA: TGTGCCAGCAGTTATACAGGAGAGACCCAGTACTTC.